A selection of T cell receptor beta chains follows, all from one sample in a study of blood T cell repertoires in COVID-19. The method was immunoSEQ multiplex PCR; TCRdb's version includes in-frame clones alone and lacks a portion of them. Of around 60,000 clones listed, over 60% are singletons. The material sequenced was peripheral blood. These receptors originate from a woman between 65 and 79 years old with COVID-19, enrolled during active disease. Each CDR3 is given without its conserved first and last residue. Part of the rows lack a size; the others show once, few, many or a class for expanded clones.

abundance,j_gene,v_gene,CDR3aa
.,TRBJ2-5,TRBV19,ASSVGERQY
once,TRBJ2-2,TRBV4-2,ASSQVRGGTGELF
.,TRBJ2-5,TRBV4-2,ASSQVGDQETQY
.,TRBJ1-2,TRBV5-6,ASSGDRKGGYT
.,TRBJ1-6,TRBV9,ASSVVGGALH
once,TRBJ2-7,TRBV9,ASSVSGVNEQY
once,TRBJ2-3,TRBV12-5,ASGLPPRDTQY
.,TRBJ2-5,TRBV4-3,ASSQGQGETQY
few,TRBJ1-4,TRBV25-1,ASNQQGTNEKLF
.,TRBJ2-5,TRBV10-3,AISPGLAGGGETQY
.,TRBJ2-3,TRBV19,ASSPTGTDTQY
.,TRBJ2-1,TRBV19,ASNIDRSSYNEQF
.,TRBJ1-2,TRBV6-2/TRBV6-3,ASSTSTRPGYGYT
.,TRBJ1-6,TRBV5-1,ASSLSQGGSYNSPLH
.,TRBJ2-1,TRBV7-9,ASSYSGGSYNEQF
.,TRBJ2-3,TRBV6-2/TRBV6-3,ASSYTPGLAGDVDTQY
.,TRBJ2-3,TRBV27,ASSFLQGGSSTDTQY
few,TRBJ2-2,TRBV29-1,SVQDRGNTGELF
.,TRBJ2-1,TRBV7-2,ASSLLAGGLLNEQF
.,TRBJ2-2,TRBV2,ASRDRGGTGELF
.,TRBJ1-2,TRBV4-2,ASSQEGSGGYGYT
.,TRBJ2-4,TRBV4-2,ASSQTGLAGGNIQY
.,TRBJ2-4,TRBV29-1,SVATDRAAKNIQY
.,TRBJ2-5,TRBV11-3,ASSLFGQQETQY
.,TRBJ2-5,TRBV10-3,AISGLGARGLPETQY
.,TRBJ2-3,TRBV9,ASSVNGQGARAGTDTQY
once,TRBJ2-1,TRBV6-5,ASSYRTSGDEQF
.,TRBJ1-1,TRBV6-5,ASSYPGTGGTEAF
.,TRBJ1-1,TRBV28,ASSATANTEAF
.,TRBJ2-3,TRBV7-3,ASSDPTSGRADTQY
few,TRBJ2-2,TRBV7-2,ASSYGQVITGELF
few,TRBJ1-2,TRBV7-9,ASSLAGDRAVYGYT
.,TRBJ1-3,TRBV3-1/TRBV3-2,ASSQGWGLFSGNTIY
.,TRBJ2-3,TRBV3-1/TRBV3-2,ASSQDTRDYHPPDTQY
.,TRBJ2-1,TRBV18,ASSPRRTGGTNEQF
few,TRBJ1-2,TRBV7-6,ASSPRTGEWDGYT
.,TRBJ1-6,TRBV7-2,ASSLGTGYNSPLH
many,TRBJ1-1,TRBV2,ASIQGLLSSTEAF
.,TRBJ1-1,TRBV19,ASSTLIGVEGTEAF
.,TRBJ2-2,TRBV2,ASSVRLAGDTGELF
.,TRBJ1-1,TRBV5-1,ASTRQGANTEAF
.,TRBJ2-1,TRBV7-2,ASSLDSGRPYNEQF
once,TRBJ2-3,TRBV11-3,ASSWLFTDTQY
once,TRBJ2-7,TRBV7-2,ASSSGLAAYEQY
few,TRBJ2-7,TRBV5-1,ASSFDGVEQY
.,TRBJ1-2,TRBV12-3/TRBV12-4,ASTPEGADGYT
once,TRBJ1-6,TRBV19,ASSSYRISSYNSPLH
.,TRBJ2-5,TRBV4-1,ASSQVKSGGRY
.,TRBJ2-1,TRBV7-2,ASSLASDYNEQF
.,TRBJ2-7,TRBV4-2,ASSQDLGQFSYEQY
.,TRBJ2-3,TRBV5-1,ASSGTSGGAGDTQY
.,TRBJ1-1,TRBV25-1,ASSRGYGGTEAF
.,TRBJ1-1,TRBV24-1,ATSDSGQGGTEAF
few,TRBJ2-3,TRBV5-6,ASSSLGLAGGTDTQY
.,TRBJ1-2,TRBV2,ASSRGQIYGYT
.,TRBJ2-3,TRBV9,ASSVFPGGDLSTDTQY
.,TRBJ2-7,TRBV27,ASSSGGGQGMGEQY
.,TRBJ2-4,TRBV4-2,ASSQEARGQTSTLQY
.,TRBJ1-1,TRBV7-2,ASSARTGGWAF